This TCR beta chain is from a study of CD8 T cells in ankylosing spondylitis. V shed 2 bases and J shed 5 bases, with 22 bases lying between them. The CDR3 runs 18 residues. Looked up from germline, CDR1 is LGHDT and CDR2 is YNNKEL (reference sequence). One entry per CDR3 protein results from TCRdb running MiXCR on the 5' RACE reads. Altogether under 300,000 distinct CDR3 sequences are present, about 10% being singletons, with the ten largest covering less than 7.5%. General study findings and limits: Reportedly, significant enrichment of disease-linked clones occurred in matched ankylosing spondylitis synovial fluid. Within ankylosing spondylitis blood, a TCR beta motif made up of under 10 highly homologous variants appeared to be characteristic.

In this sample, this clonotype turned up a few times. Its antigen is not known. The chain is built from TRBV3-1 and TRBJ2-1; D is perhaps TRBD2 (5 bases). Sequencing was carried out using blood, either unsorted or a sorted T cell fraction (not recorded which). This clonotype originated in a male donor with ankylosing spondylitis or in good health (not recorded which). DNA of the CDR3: TGTGCCAGCAGCCAAAATTTTTTAGGAGCGGCAGCGAACAATGAGCAGTTCTTC. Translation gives CASSQNFLGAAANNEQFF.